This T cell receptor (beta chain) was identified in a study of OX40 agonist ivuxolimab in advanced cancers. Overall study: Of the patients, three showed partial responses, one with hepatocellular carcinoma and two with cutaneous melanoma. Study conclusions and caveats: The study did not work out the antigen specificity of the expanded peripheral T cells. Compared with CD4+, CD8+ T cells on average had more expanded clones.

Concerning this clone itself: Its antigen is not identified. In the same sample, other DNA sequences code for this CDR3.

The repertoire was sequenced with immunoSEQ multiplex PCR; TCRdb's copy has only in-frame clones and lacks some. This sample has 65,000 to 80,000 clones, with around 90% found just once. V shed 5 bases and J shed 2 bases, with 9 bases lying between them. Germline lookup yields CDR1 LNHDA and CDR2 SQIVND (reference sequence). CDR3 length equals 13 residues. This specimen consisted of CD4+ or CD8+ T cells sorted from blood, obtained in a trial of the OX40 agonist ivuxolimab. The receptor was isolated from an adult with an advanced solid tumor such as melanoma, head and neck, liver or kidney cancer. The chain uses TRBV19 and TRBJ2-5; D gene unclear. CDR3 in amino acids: CASSVGRQETQYF. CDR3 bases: TGTGCCAGTAGTGTAGGTAGGCAAGAGACCCAGTACTTC.